Sequencing of this T cell receptor beta chain was carried out in a study of Graves' ophthalmopathy and Graves' hyperthyroidism. Study-wide results and caveats: Stable hyperthyroidism and ophthalmopathy were told apart by a 13-signature model, which achieved almost 90% sensitivity and just over 80% specificity. Ophthalmopathy progression predictions by the model showed about 72% specificity and about 70% sensitivity.

The table lists this clonotype with a count of one. Its antigen is still unknown. Clinicians made diagnoses from clinical symptoms, serum thyroxine, TRAb, thyroid ultrasound and orbital computed tomography. It was from about 10 ml of fresh peripheral blood that the PBMCs came. As the template, RNA transcripts were used to amplify TCR beta CDR3 regions. The first-round RT-PCR employed HTBI primers together with the Qiagen OneStep RT-PCR kit. A multiplex PCR was then performed as the second round. TCRdb recomputed calls from the multiplex PCR reads with MiXCR, one row per CDR3 protein. The sample consists of approximately 460,000 distinct CDR3 sequences, approximately 14% of them appearing once. The sequence was collected from a woman aged 25 to 45 with Graves' ophthalmopathy. The sample taken for sequencing was blood.

CDR3 protein: CASDPGQNYGYTF. The CDR3 DNA is TGTGCCAGCGATCCGGGACAGAACTATGGCTACACCTTC. The gene calls are TRBV6-1 and TRBJ1-2; TRBD1 matches 7 bases. CDR1 and CDR2 from the germline V gene are MNHNS and SASEGT. CDR3 length equals 13 residues. With V trimmed by 8 bases and J by 2 bases, 5 bases remained unmatched.